The clone carrying this T cell receptor (beta chain) was seen only a few times. No antigen is known for it. The trim removed 2 bases at V and 6 bases at J, leaving 8 bases unmatched. Germline lookup yields CDR1 LGHNA and CDR2 YSLEER. The CDR3 has 16 residues. This sample was taken from a study of beta chain features in type 1 diabetes. Study as a whole: Patients and healthy donors were similar in age, gender and cell yields. Overall study results and limits: Resolution of whether HLA type affects TCRB rearrangement was not achieved here. In all four CD4+ subsets, TCRB CDR3 length was significantly, moderately reduced in type 1 diabetes. Type 1 diabetes patients showed fewer insertions and more deletions at VDJ junctions.

Every isolated RNA sample was fully reverse transcribed, so sequencing captured expressed TCRB transcripts. Here immunoSEQ multiplex PCR was the method, and the copy in TCRdb shows in-frame clones only, minus some. The data hold roughly 610,000 clones, with about 14% observed a single time. The chain has TRBV4-3 and TRBJ2-2; 8 positions agree with TRBD2. Source material: naive CD4+ T cells from blood. This TCR derives from a man younger than 35 in good health. The CDR3 nucleotides read TGCGCCAGCAGCCAAAATCCGGGACTAGGGGCCGGGGAGCTGTTTTTT. As protein: CASSQNPGLGAGELFF.